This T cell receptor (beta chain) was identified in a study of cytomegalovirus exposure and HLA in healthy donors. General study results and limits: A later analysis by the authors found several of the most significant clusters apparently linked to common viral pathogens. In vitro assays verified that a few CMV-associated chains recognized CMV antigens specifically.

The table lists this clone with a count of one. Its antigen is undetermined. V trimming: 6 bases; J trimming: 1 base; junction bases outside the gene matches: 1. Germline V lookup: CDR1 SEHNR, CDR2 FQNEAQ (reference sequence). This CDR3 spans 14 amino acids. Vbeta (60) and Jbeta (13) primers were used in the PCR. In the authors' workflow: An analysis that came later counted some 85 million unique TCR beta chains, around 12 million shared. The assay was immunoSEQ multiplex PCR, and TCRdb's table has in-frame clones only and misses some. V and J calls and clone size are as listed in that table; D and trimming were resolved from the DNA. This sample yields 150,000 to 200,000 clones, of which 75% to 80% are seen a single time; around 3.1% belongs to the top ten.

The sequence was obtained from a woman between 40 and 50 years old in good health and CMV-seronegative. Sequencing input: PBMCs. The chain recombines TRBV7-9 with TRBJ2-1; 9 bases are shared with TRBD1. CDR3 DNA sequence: TGTGCCAGCAGGGGGACAGGGTCCTACAATGAGCAGTTCTTC. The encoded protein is CASRGTGSYNEQFF. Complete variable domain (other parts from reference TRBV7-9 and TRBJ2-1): DTGVSQNPRHKITKRGQNVTFRCDPISEHNRLYWYRQTLGQGPEFLTYFQNEAQLEKSRLLSDRFSAERPKGSFSTLEIQRTEQGDSAMYLCASRGTGSYNEQFFGPGTRLTVL.